Below are 18 T cell receptor beta chains sequenced from a single sample in a study of low-dose radiotherapy and immunotherapy resistance in tumors. First-strand cDNA used TRAV- and TRBV-specific primers, covering alpha and beta chains. Using a constant-region primer together with a V-primer adapter, TCRs were subjected to roughly 18 PCR cycles of amplification. TCRdb analysed the reads with MiXCR anew, one entry per CDR3 protein. This table has around 13,000 distinct CDR3 sequences, less than 65% appearing once. These receptors came from a human donor with advanced metastatic prostate, ovarian, gallbladder or colorectal cancer (not recorded which). This table probably holds off-target reads from a library built for another chain.

This sequence joins TRBV11-2 and TRBJ1-2, with no clear D. Trimming took off 5 bases at V and 4 bases at J, with 11 bases between the two ends. The CDR3 consists of 13 residues. Germline V gene data show CDR1 as SGHAT and CDR2 as FQNNGV. The CDR3 region is CASSPDLGYGYTF. DNA of the CDR3: TGTGCCAGCAGCCCAGACCTAGGCTATGGCTACACCTTC.

This clonotype was found a few times. The J gene is TRBJ1-5, the V gene TRBV9; a possible D gene is TRBD1 (5 bases). Germline V CDR1 and CDR2: SGDLS, YYNGEE. V gave up 1 base and J gave up 7 bases, with 15 bases separating them. The CDR3 length is 15 residues. CDR3 region: CASSVTSDSRQPQHF. CDR3 nucleotide sequence: TGTGCCAGCAGCGTAACCTCCGACAGCCGACAGCCCCAGCATTTT.

V is TRBV3-1 and J is TRBJ1-2; 7 bases align to TRBD1. Trimming took 7 bases from V and 5 from J; bases not matched to a gene: 13. Germline CDR1 reads LGHDT; CDR2 reads YNNKEL (reference sequence). The CDR3 contains 15 residues. This CDR3 is CASTSRAGGTYGYTF. DNA for the CDR3: TGTGCCAGCACCTCGAGGGCAGGGGGAACATATGGCTACACCTTC.

This rearrangement joins TRBV29-1 to TRBJ2-7; TRBD1 matches at 8 bases. The germline CDR1 and CDR2 sequences are SQVTM and ANQGSEA. V shed 7 bases and J 5 bases; nucleotides not matched to a gene: 10. The CDR3 covers 13 residues. CDR3 residues: CSGRTGLLDEQYF. CDR3 nucleotides: TGCAGCGGTCGGACAGGGCTTTTGGACGAGCAGTACTTC.

The rearrangement joins TRBV9 to TRBJ2-7; TRBD2 matches 7 bases. Per the germline V gene, CDR1 is SGDLS and CDR2 is YYNGEE. CDR3 length: 14 residues. Losses at the gene ends were 0 bases for V and 13 bases for J; bases not matched to a gene: 13. The CDR3 nucleotides read TGTGCCAGCAGCGTAGGGGGACTAAGCGGCCCCGAATACTTC. This gives the protein CASSVGGLSGPEYF.

The chain employs TRBV5-1 and TRBJ2-7, with TRBD1 matching 8 bases. The V gene end was trimmed by 0 bases and the J gene end by 2 bases; junction bases not matched to a gene: 4. The CDR3 length is 15 residues. The germline CDR1 and CDR2 sequences are SGHRS and YFSETQ. The CDR3 sequence: CASSLGDRPPYEQYF. The CDR3 nucleotides are TGCGCCAGCAGCTTGGGGGACAGGCCTCCCTACGAGCAGTACTTC.

This clonotype was counted between two and nine times. DNA of the CDR3: TGTGCCAGCAGCCTGGACAGGGGGGTAGGACAGCCCCAGCATTTT. Its protein product is CASSLDRGVGQPQHF. The V gene is TRBV6-2 or TRBV6-3, the J gene TRBJ1-5; 10 nucleotides line up with TRBD1. CDR1 and CDR2 from the germline V gene are MNHEY and SVGEGT. The CDR3 has 15 amino acids. V gave up 6 bases and J gave up 7 bases; unmatched junction bases: 9.

J is TRBJ1-2 and V is TRBV28, with D perhaps TRBD1 (6 bases). CDR1 and CDR2 from the germline V gene are MDHEN and SYDVKM. Trimming left V 8 bases short and J 4 bases short, with 14 bases between. The CDR3 contains 13 residues. CDR3 region: CASFDRTSYGYTF. CDR3 nucleotides: TGTGCCAGCTTTGACAGGACGTCCTATGGCTACACCTTC.

V usage is TRBV28 and J usage is TRBJ1-1; D might be TRBD1 (6 bases). V was cut by 6 bases and J by 6 bases, with 14 bases left in between. This CDR3 contains 13 residues. The germline V gene has CDR1 MDHEN and CDR2 SYDVKM. CDR3 loop: CASRRQESPEAFF. The CDR3 coding sequence is TGTGCCAGCAGGAGACAGGAGTCGCCTGAAGCTTTCTTT.

The V and J genes are TRBV7-2 and TRBJ2-2; TRBD1 agrees at 9 bases. In germline, CDR1 is SGHTA, CDR2 FQGNSA. Trimming removed 2 bases from V and 6 bases from J; junction bases left unmatched: 4. The CDR3 consists of 15 residues. DNA of the CDR3: TGTGCCAGCAGCTTAAGGCGGGACAGGGCCGGGGAGCTGTTTTTT. It translates to CASSLRRDRAGELFF. Full variable domain (missing parts from reference TRBV7-2 and TRBJ2-2): GAGVSQSPSNKVTEKGKDVELRCDPISGHTALYWYRQSLGQGLEFLIYFQGNSAPDKSGLPSDRFSAERTGGSVSTLTIQRTQQEDSAVYLCASSLRRDRAGELFFGEGSRLTVL.

This clonotype has a handful of counts. The rearrangement links TRBV11-2 to TRBJ2-7; a weak D match, TRBD1 (6 bases). The CDR3 totals 13 residues. CDR1 SGHAT and CDR2 FQNNGV come from the germline V gene. Trimming removed 1 base at V and 12 bases at J, with 16 bases between. CDR3 loop: CASSLGSTGPLYF. Here the CDR3 DNA reads TGTGCCAGCAGCTTAGGCTCGACAGGCCCCCTGTACTTC.

The DNA for the CDR3 is TGTGCCATCCGTCTAGTTCCTGGGGCCAACGTCCTGACTTTC. This sequence encodes CAIRLVPGANVLTF. The gene calls are TRBV2 and TRBJ2-6, with D hard to call. Germline V gene lookup returns CDR1 SNHLY and CDR2 FYNNEI. V lost 10 bases to trimming and J lost 2 bases, with 12 bases between them. There are 14 residues in the CDR3.

This clonotype showed up just a few times. The V gene is TRBV2, the J gene TRBJ1-2; 8 bases fit TRBD1. This CDR3 region has 13 residues. Trimming removed 8 bases from V and 4 bases from J; junction bases left unmatched: 6. Germline V gives CDR1 SNHLY, CDR2 FYNNEI. The CDR3 spells CASGRQGTYGYTF. The CDR3 bases are TGTGCCAGCGGACGACAGGGGACCTATGGCTACACCTTC. Combining the CDR3 with reference TRBV2 and TRBJ1-2 gives the whole variable domain EPEVTQTPSHQVTQMGQEVILRCVPISNHLYFYWYRQILGQKVEFLVSFYNNEISEKSEIFDDQFSVERPDGSNFTLKIRSTKLEDSAMYFCASGRQGTYGYTFGSGTRLTVV.

The CDR3 DNA reads as TGTGCCAGCAGTTCCTTGGCTGGCCATGAGCAGTTCTTC. Encoded protein: CASSSLAGHEQFF. The V and J genes are TRBV12-3 or TRBV12-4 and TRBJ2-1, with D unclear. The ends were cut back, 4 bases at V and 8 bases at J, with 12 bases in the middle. The CDR3 has 13 amino acids.

This clonotype has only a few counts. J is TRBJ2-5 and V is TRBV7-2; D is possibly TRBD1 (5 bases). CDR3 length equals 14 residues. Germline V CDR1 and CDR2: SGHTA, FQGNSA. V was pared by 0 bases and J by 5 bases, with 10 bases between. CDR3 bases: TGTGCCAGCAGCTTAGCGGGCGCAGGGGAGACCCAGTACTTC. It is translated as CASSLAGAGETQYF.

This chain links TRBV29-1 with TRBJ1-2; the match to TRBD1 covers 8 bases. J gave up 3 bases and V 3 bases, and 0 bases lay outside the gene matches. This CDR3 contains 12 residues. Germline CDR1 is SQVTM and CDR2 is ANQGSEA. The CDR3 sequence: CSVEDRDYGYTF. CDR3 DNA sequence: TGCAGCGTTGAGGACAGGGACTATGGCTACACCTTC.

CDR3 in DNA: TGCGCCAGCAGCCTCGTGGAGGCCGGTTCCACAGATACGCAGTATTTT. Its translation: CASSLVEAGSTDTQYF. This rearrangement joins TRBV4-3 to TRBJ2-3; maybe TRBD2 (5 bases). Deletions cut 4 bases from V and 2 bases from J, with 16 bases between. This CDR3 is 16 amino acids long. Per germline, CDR1 LGHNA and CDR2 YSLEER.

The V and J genes are TRBV28 and TRBJ1-1; D might be TRBD1 (5 bases). Between the trimmed V and J ends, which lost 8 bases and 5 bases, there was a span of 15 bases. Germline lookup yields CDR1 MDHEN and CDR2 SYDVKM. The CDR3 extends over 13 amino acids. CDR3 in amino acids: CASEEGTGTEAFF. CDR3 coding DNA: TGTGCCAGCGAAGAGGGGACGGGGACTGAAGCTTTCTTT.